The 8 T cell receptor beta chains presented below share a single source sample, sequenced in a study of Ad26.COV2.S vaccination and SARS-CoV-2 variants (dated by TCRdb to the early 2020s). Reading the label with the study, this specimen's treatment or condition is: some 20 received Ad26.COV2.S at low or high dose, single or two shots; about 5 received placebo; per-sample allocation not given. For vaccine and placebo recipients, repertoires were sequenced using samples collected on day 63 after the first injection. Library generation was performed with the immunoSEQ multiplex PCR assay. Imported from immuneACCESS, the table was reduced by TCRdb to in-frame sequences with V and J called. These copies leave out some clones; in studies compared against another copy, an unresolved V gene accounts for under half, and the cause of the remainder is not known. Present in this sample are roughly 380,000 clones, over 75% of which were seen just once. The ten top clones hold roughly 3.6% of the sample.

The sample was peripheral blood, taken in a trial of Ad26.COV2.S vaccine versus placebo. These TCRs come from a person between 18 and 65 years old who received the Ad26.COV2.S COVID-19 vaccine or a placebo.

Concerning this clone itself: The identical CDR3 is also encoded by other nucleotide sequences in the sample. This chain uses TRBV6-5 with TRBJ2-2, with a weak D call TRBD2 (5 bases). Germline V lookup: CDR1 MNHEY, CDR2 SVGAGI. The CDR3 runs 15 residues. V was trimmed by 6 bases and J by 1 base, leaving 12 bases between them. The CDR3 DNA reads TGTGCCAGCAGCACGGGAACGGGGAACACCGGGGAGCTGTTTTTT. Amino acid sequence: CASSTGTGNTGELFF.

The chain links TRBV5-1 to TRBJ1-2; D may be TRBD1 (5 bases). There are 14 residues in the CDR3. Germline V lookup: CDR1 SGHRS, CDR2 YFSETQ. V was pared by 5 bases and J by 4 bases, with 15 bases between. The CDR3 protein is CASRPPGRSYGYTF. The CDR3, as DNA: TGCGCCAGCAGACCCCCGGGACGGAGCTATGGCTACACCTTC.

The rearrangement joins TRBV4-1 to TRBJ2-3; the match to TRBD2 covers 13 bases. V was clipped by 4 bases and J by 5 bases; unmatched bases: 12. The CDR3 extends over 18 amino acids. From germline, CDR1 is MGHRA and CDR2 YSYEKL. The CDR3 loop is CASSPITSGGALVDTQYF. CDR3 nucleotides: TGCGCCAGCAGCCCAATTACTAGCGGGGGGGCCTTAGTAGATACGCAGTATTTT.

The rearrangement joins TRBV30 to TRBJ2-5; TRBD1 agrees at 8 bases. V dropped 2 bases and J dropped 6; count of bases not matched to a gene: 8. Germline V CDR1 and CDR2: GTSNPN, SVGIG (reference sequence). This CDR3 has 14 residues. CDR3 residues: CAWSPQGGAKTQYF. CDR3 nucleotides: TGTGCCTGGAGTCCACAGGGGGGCGCAAAGACCCAGTACTTC.

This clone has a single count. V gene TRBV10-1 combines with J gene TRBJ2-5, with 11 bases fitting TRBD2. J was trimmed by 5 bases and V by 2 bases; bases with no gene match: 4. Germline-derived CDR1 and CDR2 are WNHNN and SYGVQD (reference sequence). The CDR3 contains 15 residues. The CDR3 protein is CASSEGSGGAETQYF. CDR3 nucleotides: TGCGCCAGCAGTGAGGGTAGCGGGGGGGCGGAGACCCAGTACTTC.

This chain's CDR3 is CASTNEWAGGPLHF. The DNA of the CDR3 is TGTGCCAGTACCAATGAGTGGGCAGGCGGACCCCTCCACTTT. This sequence joins TRBV19 and TRBJ1-6; D is ambiguous. The V gene lost 7 bases and the J gene lost 12 bases, with 19 bases spanning the gap. This CDR3 has 14 residues. The germline V gene has CDR1 LNHDA and CDR2 SQIVND (reference sequence).

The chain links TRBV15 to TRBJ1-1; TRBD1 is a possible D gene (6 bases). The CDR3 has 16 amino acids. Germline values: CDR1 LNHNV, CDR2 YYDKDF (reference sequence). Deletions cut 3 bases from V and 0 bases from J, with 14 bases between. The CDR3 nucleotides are TGTGCCACCAGCAGCGGGACACTGAAAATGAACACTGAAGCTTTCTTT. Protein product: CATSSGTLKMNTEAFF.

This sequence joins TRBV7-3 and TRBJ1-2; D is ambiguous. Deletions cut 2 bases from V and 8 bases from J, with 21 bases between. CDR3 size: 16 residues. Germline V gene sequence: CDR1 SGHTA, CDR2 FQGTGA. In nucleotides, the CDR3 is TGTGCCAGCAGCTTATCTGGTGGGAGGACTAAAGACGGCTACACCTTC. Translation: CASSLSGGRTKDGYTF.